The clone carrying this T cell receptor beta chain occurred once. Antigen: not known. This record belongs to a study of OX40 agonist ivuxolimab in advanced cancers. Across the whole study: Patients were dosed with the agonistic anti-OX40 (CD134) antibody ivuxolimab. Therapy given before enrollment (anti-PD-1, anti-PD-L1 or anti-CTLA-4) was allowed, and approximately 40% had some. Study-level points and caveats: Average numbers of expanded clones were greater in CD8+ T cells than in CD4+. It was not determined which antigens were specifically recognized by the peripheral T cells that had undergone clonal expansion.

Here immunoSEQ multiplex PCR was the method, and the copy in TCRdb shows in-frame clones only, minus some. The data show 65,000 to 85,000 clones, 89% seen once. The trim removed 3 bases at V and 10 bases at J, leaving 7 bases unmatched. The CDR3 contains 14 residues. Germline CDR1 SGHDT, CDR2 YYEEEE. This material consisted of CD4+ or CD8+ T cells sorted from blood, taken in a trial of the OX40 agonist ivuxolimab. The TCR sequence derives from an adult with an advanced solid tumor such as melanoma, head and neck, liver or kidney cancer. The rearrangement uses TRBV5-6 and TRBJ1-6, with TRBD1 identical over 7 bases. The CDR3 region has the DNA TGTGCCAGCAGCTGGGGGACAGTGGGGTCACCCCTCCACTTT. Its translation is CASSWGTVGSPLHF.